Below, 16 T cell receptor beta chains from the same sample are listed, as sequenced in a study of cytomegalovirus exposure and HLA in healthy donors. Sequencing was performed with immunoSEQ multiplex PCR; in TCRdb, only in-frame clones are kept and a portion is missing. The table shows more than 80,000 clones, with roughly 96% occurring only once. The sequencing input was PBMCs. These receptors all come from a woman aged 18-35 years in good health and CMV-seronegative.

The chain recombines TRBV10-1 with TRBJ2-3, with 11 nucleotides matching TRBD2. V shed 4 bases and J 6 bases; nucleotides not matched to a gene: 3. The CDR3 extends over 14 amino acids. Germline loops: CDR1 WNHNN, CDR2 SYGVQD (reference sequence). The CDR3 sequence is CASSAGTSGDTQYF. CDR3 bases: TGCGCCAGCAGTGCCGGGACTAGCGGTGATACGCAGTATTTT.

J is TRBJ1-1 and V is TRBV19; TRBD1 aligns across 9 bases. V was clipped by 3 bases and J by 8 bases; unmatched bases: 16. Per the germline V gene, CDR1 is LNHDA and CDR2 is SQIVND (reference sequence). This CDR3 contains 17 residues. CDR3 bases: TGTGCCAGTAGTATCGCGGGACAGGGAAGGGGAAACCCGGAAGCTTTCTTT. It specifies CASSIAGQGRGNPEAFF.

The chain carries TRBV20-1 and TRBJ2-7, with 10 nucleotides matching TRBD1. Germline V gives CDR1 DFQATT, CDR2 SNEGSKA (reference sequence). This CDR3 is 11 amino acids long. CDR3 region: CSADRGYEQYF. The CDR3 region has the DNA TGCAGCGCGGACAGGGGGTACGAGCAGTACTTC.

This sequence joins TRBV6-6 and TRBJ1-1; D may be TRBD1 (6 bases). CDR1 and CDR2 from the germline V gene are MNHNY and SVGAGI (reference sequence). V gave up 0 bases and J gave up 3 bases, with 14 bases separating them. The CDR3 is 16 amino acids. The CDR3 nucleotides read TGTGCCAGCAGTTACTCGTTGGGGCAGGGGTACACTGAAGCTTTCTTT. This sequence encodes CASSYSLGQGYTEAFF.

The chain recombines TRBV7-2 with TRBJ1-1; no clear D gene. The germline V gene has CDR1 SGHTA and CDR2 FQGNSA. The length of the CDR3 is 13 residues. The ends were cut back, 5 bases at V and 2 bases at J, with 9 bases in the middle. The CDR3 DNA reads TGTGCCAGCAGCCGCGGGATCAACACTGAAGCTTTCTTT. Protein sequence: CASSRGINTEAFF. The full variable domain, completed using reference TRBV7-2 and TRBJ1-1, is GAGVSQSPSNKVTEKGKDVELRCDPISGHTALYWYRQSLGQGLEFLIYFQGNSAPDKSGLPSDRFSAERTGGSVSTLTIQRTQQEDSAVYLCASSRGINTEAFFGQGTRLTVV.

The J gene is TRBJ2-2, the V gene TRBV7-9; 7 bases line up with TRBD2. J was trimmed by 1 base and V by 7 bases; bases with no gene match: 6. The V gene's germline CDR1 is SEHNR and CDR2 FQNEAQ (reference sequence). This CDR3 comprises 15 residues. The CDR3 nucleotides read TGTGCCAGCACGGAGGGGAGGGGGAACACCGGGGAGCTGTTTTTT. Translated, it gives CASTEGRGNTGELFF.

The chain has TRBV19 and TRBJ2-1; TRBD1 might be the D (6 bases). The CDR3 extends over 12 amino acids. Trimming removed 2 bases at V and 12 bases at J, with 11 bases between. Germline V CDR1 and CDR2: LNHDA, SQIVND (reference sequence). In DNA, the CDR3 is TGTGCCAGTAGTATACCCCAGGGGACGCAGTTCTTC. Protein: CASSIPQGTQFF.

CDR3: CASSSPQGAYEQYF. CDR3 DNA sequence: TGTGCCAGCAGTTCTCCACAAGGGGCCTACGAGCAGTACTTC. The chain joins TRBV28 to TRBJ2-7; D is possibly TRBD1 (5 bases). Germline V gene sequence: CDR1 MDHEN, CDR2 SYDVKM. CDR3 length: 14 amino acids. Trimming cost V 4 bases and J 2 bases, with 12 bases left between them.

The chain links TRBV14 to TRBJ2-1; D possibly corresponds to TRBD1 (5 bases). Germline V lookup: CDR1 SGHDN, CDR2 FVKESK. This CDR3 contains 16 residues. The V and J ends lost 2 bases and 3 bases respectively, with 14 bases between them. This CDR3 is CASSQRQGVIYNEQFF. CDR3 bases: TGTGCCAGCAGCCAACGTCAAGGGGTGATCTACAATGAGCAGTTCTTC.

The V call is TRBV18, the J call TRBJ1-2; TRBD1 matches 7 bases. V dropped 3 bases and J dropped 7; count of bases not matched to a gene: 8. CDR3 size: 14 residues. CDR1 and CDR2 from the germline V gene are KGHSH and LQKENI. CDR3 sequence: CASSPQDRASGYTF. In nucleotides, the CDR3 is TGTGCCAGCTCACCTCAAGACAGGGCTTCTGGCTACACCTTC.

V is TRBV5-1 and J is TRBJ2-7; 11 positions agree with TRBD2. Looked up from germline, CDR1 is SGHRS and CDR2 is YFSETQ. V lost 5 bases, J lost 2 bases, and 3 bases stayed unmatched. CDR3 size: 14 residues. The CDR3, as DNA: TGCGCCAGCAGAATGACTAGCGGGACCTACGAGCAGTACTTC. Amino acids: CASRMTSGTYEQYF.

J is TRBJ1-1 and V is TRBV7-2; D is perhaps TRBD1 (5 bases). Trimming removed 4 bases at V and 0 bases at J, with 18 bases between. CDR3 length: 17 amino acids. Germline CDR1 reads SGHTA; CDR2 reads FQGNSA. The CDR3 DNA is TGTGCCAGCAGCTCTGGTGGGGGACGGGGGATGAACACTGAAGCTTTCTTT. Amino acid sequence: CASSSGGGRGMNTEAFF.

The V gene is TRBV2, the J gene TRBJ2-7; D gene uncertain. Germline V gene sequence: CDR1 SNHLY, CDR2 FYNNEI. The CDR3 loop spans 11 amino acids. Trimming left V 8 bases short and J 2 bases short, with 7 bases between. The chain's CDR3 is CASGQAYEQYF. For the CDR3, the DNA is TGTGCCAGCGGCCAAGCCTACGAGCAGTACTTC.

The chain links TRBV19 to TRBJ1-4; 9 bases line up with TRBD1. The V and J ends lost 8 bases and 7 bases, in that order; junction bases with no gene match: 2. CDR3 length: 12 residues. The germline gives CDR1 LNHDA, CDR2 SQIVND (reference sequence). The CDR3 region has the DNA TGTGCCAGTTCGGACAGGGGTGAAAAACTGTTTTTT. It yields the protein CASSDRGEKLFF.

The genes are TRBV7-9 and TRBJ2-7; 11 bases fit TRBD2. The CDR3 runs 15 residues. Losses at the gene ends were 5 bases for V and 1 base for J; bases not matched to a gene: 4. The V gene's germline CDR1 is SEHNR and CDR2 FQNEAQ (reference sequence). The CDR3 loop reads CASSRLAGTSYEQYF. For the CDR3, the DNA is TGTGCCAGCAGCCGACTAGCGGGAACATCCTACGAGCAGTACTTC.

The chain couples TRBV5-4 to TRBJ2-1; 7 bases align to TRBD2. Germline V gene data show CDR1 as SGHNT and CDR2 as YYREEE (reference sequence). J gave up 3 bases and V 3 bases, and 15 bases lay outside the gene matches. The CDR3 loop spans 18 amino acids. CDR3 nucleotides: TGTGCCAGCAGCTCCCAGGGTAGAGGTAGCGGGTTCTACAATGAGCAGTTCTTC. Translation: CASSSQGRGSGFYNEQFF.